One sample yielded the 27 T cell receptor beta chains listed below, sequenced in a study of spatial heterogeneity in lung cancer. General study points: It was found that expanded intratumoral alpha and beta TCR counts tracked tumor mutation counts.

Time point reported: sample taken at primary tumor resection. Using its own MiXCR run on the 5' RACE reads, TCRdb lists one record per CDR3 protein. The sample records approximately 240 distinct CDR3 sequences, 25% to 35% being singletons. These TCRs' antigens remain unknown. Sequenced material: lung tumor tissue, taken at surgery. These receptors came from a male donor with early-stage non-small cell lung cancer.

Concerning this clonotype itself: This beta chain is an unintended read in a library built for alpha chains; its size means little. J is TRBJ2-7 and V is TRBV12-3 or TRBV12-4; weak D call: TRBD2 (6 bases). There are 14 residues in the CDR3. Trimming cost V 3 bases and J 3 bases, with 12 bases left between them. CDR3 sequence: CASSFPPGDYEQYF. The CDR3 bases are TGTGCCAGCAGTTTCCCGCCGGGGGACTACGAGCAGTACTTC.

About this clonotype: This beta chain is a stray read from a library made for alpha chains; its abundance is not meaningful. Here the CDR3 DNA reads TGTGCCAGCAGCTTCACTTCCGGGACTAGCGGGGCCCGGGGGCAGTTCTTC. As protein: CASSFTSGTSGARGQFF. The chain is built from TRBV7-8 and TRBJ2-1, with 13 bases lining up with TRBD2. The ends lost 3 bases at V and 12 bases at J; junction bases unmatched: 14. The CDR3 sequence is 17 residues long. The germline CDR1 and CDR2 sequences are SGHVS and FQNEAQ. Based on the CDR3 plus reference TRBV7-8 and TRBJ2-1, the full variable domain is GAGVSQSPRYKVAKRGQDVALRCDPISGHVSLFWYQQALGQGPEFLTYFQNEAQLDKSGLPSDRFFAERPEGSVSTLKIQRTQQEDSAVYLCASSFTSGTSGARGQFFGPGTRLTVL.

This clonotype has only a few counts. The library was prepared for alpha chains; this beta chain is a stray read, so its frequency means little. The chain carries TRBV20-1 and TRBJ2-1; TRBD2 matches at 12 bases. V lost 5 bases to trimming and J lost 9 bases; unmatched junction nucleotides: 5. This CDR3 is 13 amino acids long. Germline CDR1 and CDR2: DFQATT and SNEGSKA (reference sequence). CDR3 coding DNA: TGCAGTGCTCTAGCGGGAGGGCCGAGTGAGCAGTTCTTC. This encodes CSALAGGPSEQFF.

For this clonotype: The library was designed around alpha chains, so this beta chain is a stray read whose abundance carries little weight. The rearrangement joins TRBV28 to TRBJ2-7; TRBD2 matches at 10 bases. With V trimmed by 6 bases and J by 1 base, 6 bases remained unmatched. Germline V CDR1 and CDR2: MDHEN, SYDVKM. The CDR3 covers 15 residues. DNA for the CDR3: TGTGCCAGCAGAGCCCGGACTAGCGGATCCTACGAGCAGTACTTC. Residues: CASRARTSGSYEQYF.

This clonotype is categorized as hyperexpanded (1% or more). Within a library made for alpha chains, this beta chain is off target, and its count is uninformative. The chain combines TRBV6-5 with TRBJ1-2, with D perhaps TRBD1 (6 bases). Trimming took off 2 bases at V and 8 bases at J, with 21 bases between the two ends. Germline V CDR1 and CDR2: MNHEY, SVGAGI. The CDR3 loop spans 16 amino acids. In nucleotides, the CDR3 is TGTGCCAGCAGTTACAGGGGGAGGACGCTGGCTGAAGGCTACACCTTC. This sequence encodes CASSYRGRTLAEGYTF.

As for this clonotype: With the library built for alpha chains, this beta chain is off target and its frequency is not meaningful. The chain links TRBV2 to TRBJ2-7; maybe TRBD1 (6 bases). Germline CDR1 is SNHLY and CDR2 is FYNNEI. This CDR3 has 14 residues. Trimming removed 7 bases at V and 4 bases at J, with 17 bases between. The CDR3 region has the DNA TGTGCCAGCAACACCAGGGGACCCTTTTACGAGCAGTACTTC. Protein: CASNTRGPFYEQYF.

Points on this clonotype: Within a library made for alpha chains, this beta chain is off target, and its count is uninformative. The rearrangement links TRBV30 to TRBJ1-6; D not certain. The germline CDR1 and CDR2 sequences are GTSNPN and SVGIG (reference sequence). The CDR3 length is 18 residues. Trimming removed 1 base from V and 0 bases from J, with 16 bases in between. CDR3 protein: CAWSENWYRSSYNSPLHF. The CDR3 nucleotides read TGTGCCTGGAGTGAGAATTGGTACAGAAGCTCCTATAATTCACCCCTCCACTTT.

This clonotype was observed a few times. This beta chain lies outside the target of a library built for alpha chains; its clone size means little. J is TRBJ1-5 and V is TRBV27; D remains unclear. The germline CDR1 and CDR2 sequences are MNHEY and SMNVEV (reference sequence). Trimming cost V 8 bases and J 9 bases, with 5 bases left between them. There are 9 residues in the CDR3. CDR3 nucleotide sequence: TGTGCCAGCTCCCGGCCCCAGCATTTT. It encodes CASSRPQHF.

As to this clonotype: A library prepared for alpha chains yielded this beta chain as an off-target read; its size is of little meaning. The chain recombines TRBV28 with TRBJ2-7; 8 bases match TRBD1. CDR1 and CDR2 from the germline V gene are MDHEN and SYDVKM. V dropped 9 bases and J dropped 2; count of bases not matched to a gene: 3. The CDR3 runs 12 residues. Written as DNA, the CDR3 is TGTGCCAGTACGGGACAGGCCTACGAGCAGTACTTC. This encodes CASTGQAYEQYF.

Comments on this clonotype: Because this beta chain is a stray read in a library intended to capture alpha chains, its abundance should not be given much weight. CDR3 region: CASSLIRDSYNEQFF. DNA of the CDR3: TGTGCCAGCAGCTTAATAAGGGACTCCTACAATGAGCAGTTCTTC. The chain uses TRBV7-3 and TRBJ2-1; D call uncertain. CDR3 size: 15 residues. The V gene's germline CDR1 is SGHTA and CDR2 FQGTGA. V was shortened by 1 base and J by 0 bases, with 7 bases between the two germline ends.

Of note for this clonotype: Since the library was made to target alpha chains, this beta chain is a stray read and its abundance is not meaningful. V gene TRBV29-1 combines with J gene TRBJ2-7; 7 nucleotides line up with TRBD1. Germline CDR1 reads SQVTM; CDR2 reads ANQGSEA. The CDR3 loop spans 11 amino acids. Unmatched junction bases numbered 5, after V lost 7 bases and J lost 5 bases. CDR3 in amino acids: CSGLTGNEQYF. The DNA for the CDR3 is TGCAGCGGGTTGACAGGGAACGAGCAGTACTTC.

This clonotype was observed a few times. Within a library made for alpha chains, this beta chain is off target, and its count is uninformative. The chain employs TRBV18 and TRBJ1-4; D remains unclear. CDR1 is KGHSH and CDR2 is LQKENI in the germline V gene. The V and J ends lost 2 bases and 5 bases respectively, with 0 bases between them. This CDR3 spans 11 amino acids. This CDR3 reads CASSPNEKLFF. The CDR3 DNA reads as TGTGCCAGCTCACCAAATGAAAAACTGTTTTTT.

Notes on this clonotype: Since it is a stray read in a library aimed at alpha chains, this beta chain has a size that is not meaningful. The chain carries TRBV29-1 and TRBJ1-2; possibly TRBD1 for D (6 bases). The CDR3 covers 12 residues. Per germline, CDR1 SQVTM and CDR2 ANQGSEA. Between the trimmed V and J ends, which lost 7 bases and 4 bases, there was a span of 13 bases. The CDR3 coding sequence is TGCAGCGCCCAGGGGAGCGGCTATGGCTACACCTTC. Translated: CSAQGSGYGYTF.

As for this clonotype: This beta chain is a stray sequence in a library constructed for alpha chains; its clone size is not meaningful. CDR3 coding DNA: TGCAGCGGGATGACAGGGAACGAGCAGTACTTC. Amino acids: CSGMTGNEQYF. The chain has TRBV29-1 and TRBJ2-7; 7 bases are a match to TRBD1. There are 11 residues in the CDR3. Unmatched junction bases numbered 5, after V lost 7 bases and J lost 5 bases. CDR1 and CDR2 from the germline V gene are SQVTM and ANQGSEA.

Notes on this clonotype: Being off target in a library aimed at alpha chains, this beta chain has a size of little meaning. V usage is TRBV9 and J usage is TRBJ1-1, with 7 bases lining up with TRBD1. The germline V gene encodes CDR1 SGDLS and CDR2 YYNGEE. J gave up 0 bases and V 4 bases, and 6 bases lay outside the gene matches. The CDR3 has 15 residues. CDR3 amino acids: CASSSQGMVNTEAFF. The CDR3, as DNA: TGTGCCAGCAGCTCACAGGGGATGGTGAACACTGAAGCTTTCTTT.

As regards this clonotype: This beta chain represents an off-target read in a library built for alpha chains; its size is of limited meaning. V and J are TRBV5-1 and TRBJ2-2; D not resolved. Germline CDR1 reads SGHRS; CDR2 reads YFSETQ. Trimming left V 7 bases short and J 2 bases short, with 15 bases between. The CDR3 sequence is 15 residues long. CDR3 DNA sequence: TGCGCCAGCGCACACGCAGGTGCAAACACCGGGGAGCTGTTTTTT. The encoded protein is CASAHAGANTGELFF. The variable domain in full, completed from reference TRBV5-1 and TRBJ2-2, reads KAGVTQTPRYLIKTRGQQVTLSCSPISGHRSVSWYQQTPGQGLQFLFEYFSETQRNKGNFPGRFSGRQFSNSRSEMNVSTLELGDSALYLCASAHAGANTGELFFGEGSRLTVL.

A few counts support this clonotype. The size of this beta chain means little, since it is a stray read in a library made for alpha chains. The gene calls are TRBV4-1 and TRBJ1-1; 7 bases are a match to TRBD1. Germline CDR1 is MGHRA and CDR2 is YSYEKL. With V trimmed by 0 bases and J by 6 bases, 10 bases remained unmatched. The CDR3 extends over 16 amino acids. The CDR3 coding sequence is TGCGCCAGCAGCCAAGAAGTAGCGCAGGGGGGCTCTGAAGCTTTCTTT. Protein sequence: CASSQEVAQGGSEAFF.

A note on this clonotype: This beta chain slipped into a library made for alpha chains as a stray read, so its size is not meaningful. The chain carries TRBV5-1 and TRBJ2-7; tentative D call: TRBD2 (6 bases). In germline, CDR1 is SGHRS, CDR2 YFSETQ. This CDR3 has 13 amino acids. Trimming shortened V by 7 bases and J by 5 bases, and 16 bases separated the two germline ends. The DNA of the CDR3 is TGCGCCAGCGGATTCTCCGGGGGAGACGAGCAGTACTTC. The encoded protein is CASGFSGGDEQYF.

Note on this clonotype: This beta chain slipped into a library made for alpha chains as a stray read, so its size is not meaningful. The chain has TRBV13 and TRBJ1-6; D unclear. The CDR3 runs 15 residues. V was cut by 0 bases and J by 6 bases, with 9 bases left in between. Germline V gene lookup returns CDR1 PRHDT and CDR2 FYEKMQ (reference sequence). The CDR3 loop is CASSLGGVGNSPLHF. In DNA, the CDR3 is TGTGCCAGCAGCTTAGGGGGTGTAGGTAATTCACCCCTCCACTTT.

Remarks on this clonotype: Because this beta chain is a stray read in a library intended to capture alpha chains, its abundance should not be given much weight. The chain couples TRBV9 to TRBJ2-7; 11 positions agree with TRBD2. The V gene's germline CDR1 is SGDLS and CDR2 YYNGEE. CDR3 length: 15 residues. The V and J ends lost 2 bases and 0 bases, in that order; junction bases with no gene match: 1. CDR3 DNA: TGTGCCAGCAGCGTCGGGACTAGCGGCTCCTACGAGCAGTACTTC. It yields the protein CASSVGTSGSYEQYF.

For this clonotype: This beta chain is a stray read from a library made for alpha chains; its abundance is not meaningful. This rearrangement joins TRBV5-5 to TRBJ1-2, with 9 bases matching TRBD1. The CDR3 consists of 16 residues. Germline CDR1 SGHKS, CDR2 YYEKEE (reference sequence). V gave up 4 bases and J gave up 4 bases; unmatched junction bases: 11. CDR3 nucleotides: TGTGCCAGCAGCCAGGACAGGGGAGGGGGTAGCTATGGCTACACCTTC. It specifies CASSQDRGGGSYGYTF.

Remarks on this clonotype: A library made for alpha chains picked up this beta chain off target, so its size means little. The V and J genes are TRBV12-3 or TRBV12-4 and TRBJ1-1, with D possibly matching TRBD1 (6 bases). Trimming took off 2 bases at V and 4 bases at J, with 11 bases between the two ends. There are 14 residues in the CDR3. CDR3 in amino acids: CASSLWGGTTEAFF. CDR3 bases: TGTGCCAGCAGTTTATGGGGGGGCACCACTGAAGCTTTCTTT.

With respect to this clonotype: Because the library targeted alpha chains, this beta chain is an off-target read whose size means little. The V call is TRBV11-3, the J call TRBJ1-2; D gene ambiguous. The CDR3 contains 14 residues. From germline, CDR1 is SGHNT and CDR2 YENEEA. Trimming removed 3 bases from V and 3 bases from J, with 11 bases in between. The CDR3 sequence is CASSFDGRDYGYTF. The CDR3 coding sequence is TGTGCCAGCAGCTTCGACGGTAGAGACTATGGCTACACCTTC. The whole variable domain, remainder taken from reference TRBV11-3 and TRBJ1-2, is EAGVVQSPRYKIIEKKQPVAFWCNPISGHNTLYWYLQNLGQGPELLIRYENEEAVDDSQLPKDRFSAERLKGVDSTLKIQPAELGDSAVYLCASSFDGRDYGYTFGSGTRLTVV.

This clonotype is judged hyperexpanded. This beta chain slipped into a library made for alpha chains as a stray read, so its size is not meaningful. The rearrangement uses TRBV4-3 and TRBJ2-2; D is possibly TRBD2 (5 bases). This CDR3 region has 15 residues. V was trimmed by 1 base and J by 5 bases, leaving 11 bases between them. Germline values: CDR1 LGHNA, CDR2 YSLEER. CDR3 DNA sequence: TGCGCCAGCAGCCAAGGGCAGCGGAGTACCGGGGAGCTGTTTTTT. Amino acid sequence: CASSQGQRSTGELFF.

About this clonotype itself: Within a library made for alpha chains, this beta chain is off target, and its count is uninformative. The chain links TRBV3-1 to TRBJ2-7; D may be TRBD1 (5 bases). Germline lookup yields CDR1 LGHDT and CDR2 YNNKEL (reference sequence). Trimming shortened V by 0 bases and J by 5 bases, and 11 bases separated the two germline ends. There are 14 residues in the CDR3. CDR3 nucleotides: TGTGCCAGCAGCCAAGAGAACAGGTGGCACGAGCAGTACTTC. Its protein product is CASSQENRWHEQYF.

With regard to this clonotype: The library was prepared for alpha chains; this beta chain is a stray read, so its frequency means little. The chain is built from TRBV5-5 and TRBJ2-7, with a possible D match to TRBD2 (6 bases). Germline assignment: CDR1 SGHKS and CDR2 YYEKEE (reference sequence). Deletions cut 4 bases from V and 4 bases from J, with 24 bases between. The CDR3 contains 17 residues. The CDR3 protein is CASSLRQFGRDLYEQYF. In DNA form, the CDR3 reads TGTGCCAGCAGCCTAAGACAGTTCGGGCGGGATTTATACGAGCAGTACTTC.

As regards this clonotype: Within a library made for alpha chains, this beta chain is off target, and its count is uninformative. V and J are TRBV6-2 or TRBV6-3 and TRBJ1-2, with a tentative D call TRBD1 (5 bases). Germline loops: CDR1 MNHEY, CDR2 SVGEGT. With 8 bases removed from V and 4 bases from J, the gap between germline ends came to 17 bases. The CDR3 extends over 14 amino acids. CDR3 DNA sequence: TGTGCCAGCGATGAGGGGCGCCAAGGCTATGGCTACACCTTC. It is translated as CASDEGRQGYGYTF.